The rows below give T cell receptor beta chains drawn from one sample of a study of T cells after yellow fever vaccination. In TCRdb, the 5' RACE reads were re-called with MiXCR into one record per CDR3 protein. Of fewer than 100,000 distinct CDR3 sequences detected, around 5.8% appear once; the ten largest clones hold roughly two fifths. This sample comprised CD8+ T cells sorted from PBMCs, obtained 10 days after the yellow fever booster vaccination. These receptors came from a man aged 18 to 30 who received the YFV17D yellow fever vaccine. Both conserved end residues are part of each CDR3. The order of the fields is V gene, J gene, clone size, D gene, CDR3 protein, CDR3 DNA. A D gene is named only where the DNA matches it firmly. Clone size appears in some rows only: once, few, many, or a class for an expanded clone.

TRBV4-3,TRBJ1-1,-,-,CASSQGFDGNTEAFF,TGCGCCAGCAGCCAAGGATTCGACGGGAACACTGAAGCTTTCTTT
TRBV27,TRBJ1-5,few,-,CASSLYWEESQPQHF,TGTGCCAGCAGTTTATATTGGGAGGAGAGTCAGCCCCAGCATTTT
TRBV6-5,TRBJ2-6,many,-,CASSYSGGSGANVLTF,TGTGCCAGCAGTTACTCGGGGGGTTCTGGGGCCAACGTCCTGACTTTC
TRBV19,TRBJ2-1,-,TRBD1,CASSIPRLEAGGYNEQFF,TGTGCCAGTAGTATCCCAAGGTTGGAGGCAGGGGGCTACAATGAGCAGTTCTTC
TRBV4-3,TRBJ1-4,many,-,CASSPNEGSGNEKLFF,TGCGCCAGCAGCCCAAACGAGGGGTCGGGTAATGAAAAACTGTTTTTT
TRBV4-2,TRBJ2-5,-,-,CASSQEFGGRETQYF,TGTGCCAGCAGCCAAGAGTTTGGAGGGAGGGAGACCCAGTACTTC
TRBV15,TRBJ2-5,-,TRBD1,CATSLRTGRYQETQYF,TGTGCCACCAGCCTTCGGACAGGGAGGTATCAAGAGACCCAGTACTTC
TRBV13,TRBJ1-1,-,-,CASSLVGSGTEAFF,TGTGCCAGCAGCTTAGTAGGGTCGGGCACTGAAGCTTTCTTT
TRBV14,TRBJ2-2,-,-,CASSQAGTRNTGELFF,TGTGCCAGCAGCCAAGCCGGGACGAGGAACACCGGGGAGCTGTTTTTT
TRBV6-2/TRBV6-3,TRBJ2-2,few,-,CASSYGVSGELFF,TGTGCCAGCAGTTACGGGGTTTCCGGGGAGCTGTTTTTT
TRBV24-1,TRBJ2-1,many,-,CATSDPEGDPYNEQFF,TGTGCCACCAGTGATCCGGAAGGGGACCCATACAATGAGCAGTTCTTC
TRBV5-1,TRBJ2-3,few,-,CASSQGGVNTDTQYF,TGCGCCAGCAGCCAAGGGGGGGTTAACACAGATACGCAGTATTTT
TRBV20-1,TRBJ2-5,few,-,CSALIPGKVRETQYF,TGCAGTGCTTTAATACCAGGGAAAGTGAGAGAGACCCAGTACTTC
TRBV5-1,TRBJ2-1,-,TRBD2,CASSLASGVYNEQFF,TGCGCCAGCAGCTTGGCGAGCGGGGTCTACAATGAGCAGTTCTTC
TRBV5-5,TRBJ2-3,many,-,CASSLYPGSDTQYF,TGTGCCAGCAGCTTGTATCCGGGATCAGATACGCAGTATTTT
TRBV7-9,TRBJ2-4,-,-,CASSTDTLAKNIQYF,TGTGCCAGCAGTACGGACACTTTAGCCAAAAACATTCAGTACTTC
TRBV6-6,TRBJ2-3,-,-,CASSLSDVLISTDTQYF,TGTGCCAGCAGTCTATCAGACGTATTGATTAGCACAGATACGCAGTATTTT
TRBV29-1,TRBJ2-5,few,-,CSASDRGQETQYF,TGCAGCGCTTCGGACAGAGGACAAGAGACCCAGTACTTC
TRBV5-6,TRBJ2-1,many,-,CASSLILGAPYNEQFF,TGTGCCAGCAGCTTAATTTTGGGGGCCCCCTACAATGAGCAGTTCTTC
TRBV2,TRBJ1-2,many,TRBD1,CASSLGQLRLDGYTF,TGTGCCAGCAGCCTGGGACAGCTAAGACTAGATGGCTACACCTTC
TRBV12-3/TRBV12-4,TRBJ2-7,-,-,CASSSRGPEQYF,TGTGCCAGCAGTTCCAGGGGCCCCGAGCAGTACTTC
TRBV5-1,TRBJ2-3,many,TRBD2,CASSLSLAGGPSTDTQYF,TGCGCCAGCAGCTTATCACTAGCGGGGGGGCCTAGCACAGATACGCAGTATTTT
TRBV6-2/TRBV6-3,TRBJ1-2,few,-,CASSYGSPNYGYTF,TGTGCCAGCAGTTATGGCAGCCCTAACTATGGCTACACCTTC
TRBV12-3/TRBV12-4,TRBJ2-5,-,TRBD2,CASSSGLAGGETQYF,TGTGCCAGCAGCTCCGGACTAGCGGGGGGAGAGACCCAGTACTTC
TRBV7-8,TRBJ2-3,-,TRBD2,CASSLGLAGGEWDTQYF,TGTGCCAGCAGCCTGGGACTAGCGGGGGGAGAGTGGGATACGCAGTATTTT
TRBV4-3,TRBJ2-7,many,-,CASSSIASAYEQYF,TGCGCCAGCAGCTCCATCGCGAGCGCGTACGAGCAGTACTTC
TRBV27,TRBJ2-3,many,-,CASSLQGSGSHTDTQYF,TGTGCCAGCAGTTTACAGGGATCTGGGTCCCACACAGATACGCAGTATTTT
TRBV5-6,TRBJ1-1,few,-,CASSLIGRLNTEAFF,TGTGCCAGCAGCTTGATCGGGAGATTGAACACTGAAGCTTTCTTT
TRBV12-3/TRBV12-4,TRBJ2-5,-,-,CASSLYGANETQYF,TGTGCCAGCAGTTTATACGGGGCGAATGAGACCCAGTACTTC
TRBV12-3/TRBV12-4,TRBJ2-1,few,TRBD2,CASSFIAGGKSSYNEQFF,TGTGCCAGCAGTTTTATAGCGGGGGGGAAAAGCTCCTACAATGAGCAGTTCTTC
TRBV12-3/TRBV12-4,TRBJ2-1,many,TRBD2,CASSFNWGGDSAGHEQFF,TGTGCCAGCAGTTTCAATTGGGGGGGGGACTCGGCGGGCCATGAGCAGTTCTTC